This entry concerns a single T cell receptor (beta chain). These data originate in a study of blood T cell repertoires in COVID-19. On the study more broadly: Collection of acute and convalescent COVID-19 samples took place in the United States, Italy and Spain.

Libraries were prepared by immunoSEQ multiplex PCR; TCRdb keeps only in-frame clonotypes and omits some of them. Found here are under 60,000 clones, about 85% of them singletons; the top ten hold roughly a tenth. V lost 6 bases to trimming and J lost 4 bases; unmatched junction nucleotides: 7. Germline CDR1 and CDR2: MDHEN and SYDVKM. The CDR3 sequence is 16 residues long. The chain carries TRBV28 and TRBJ2-5; 14 nucleotides line up with TRBD2. The sequence came from a human donor in a cohort sampled during active COVID-19. The source material was peripheral blood. CDR3 amino acids: CASRKGLAGVGETQYF. CDR3 nucleotides: TGTGCCAGCAGGAAGGGACTAGCGGGAGTTGGAGAGACCCAGTACTTC. Drawing the rest from reference TRBV28 and TRBJ2-5, the complete variable domain is DVKVTQSSRYLVKRTGEKVFLECVQDMDHENMFWYRQDPGLGLRLIYFSYDVKMKEKGDIPEGYSVSREKKERFSLILESASTNQTSMYLCASRKGLAGVGETQYFGPGTRLLVL.